One sample yielded the 4 T cell receptor beta chains listed below, sequenced in a study of cytomegalovirus exposure and HLA in healthy donors. Vbeta (60) and Jbeta (13) primers were used in the PCR. The protocol was immunoSEQ multiplex PCR, while the TCRdb copy is restricted to in-frame clones and leaves out a portion. The profile covers fewer than 250,000 clones, with approximately 87% appearing a single time and 1% to 1.5% taken by the ten largest. What was sequenced was PBMCs. The receptors here all came from a man aged 25 to 40 in good health and CMV-seronegative.

The CDR3: CASTPSPLSYEQYF. The CDR3, as DNA: TGTGCCAGTACCCCTTCCCCGTTATCCTACGAGCAGTACTTC. The V call is TRBV19, the J call TRBJ2-7; D remains ambiguous. Germline CDR1 LNHDA, CDR2 SQIVND (reference sequence). The CDR3 consists of 14 residues. Trimming left V 7 bases short and J 1 base short, with 14 bases between.

The rearrangement joins TRBV2 to TRBJ1-6; a possible D gene is TRBD1 (5 bases). Between the trimmed V and J ends, which lost 2 bases and 5 bases, there was a span of 13 bases. Germline V gene sequence: CDR1 SNHLY, CDR2 FYNNEI. The CDR3 is 16 amino acids. In DNA form, the CDR3 reads TGTGCCAGCAGTGAACCTAGGGGTTCGGATAATTCACCCCTCCACTTT. Amino acid sequence: CASSEPRGSDNSPLHF. Looking up the rest from reference TRBV2 and TRBJ1-6 gives the full variable domain: EPEVTQTPSHQVTQMGQEVILRCVPISNHLYFYWYRQILGQKVEFLVSFYNNEISEKSEIFDDQFSVERPDGSNFTLKIRSTKLEDSAMYFCASSEPRGSDNSPLHFGNGTRLTVT.

This clone was found a few times. In nucleotides, the CDR3 is TGTGCCAGCAGTTTATCCCCTTTATCCTTCCTCCTGAGTGGTGCTAACTATGGCTACACCTTC. This gives the protein CASSLSPLSFLLSGANYGYTF. V is TRBV27 and J is TRBJ1-2; no clear D. The CDR3 contains 21 residues. Germline values: CDR1 MNHEY, CDR2 SMNVEV (reference sequence). The V gene lost 0 bases and the J gene lost 0 bases, with 26 bases spanning the gap.

The chain combines TRBV6-1 with TRBJ2-7, with D tentatively TRBD2 (6 bases). With 1 base removed from V and 4 bases from J, the gap between germline ends came to 20 bases. Germline CDR1 is MNHNS and CDR2 is SASEGT. This CDR3 comprises 17 residues. The CDR3 loop reads CASSEVPGLGSDYEQYF. Here the CDR3 DNA reads TGTGCCAGCAGTGAAGTTCCGGGACTCGGCAGCGATTACGAGCAGTACTTC.